One T cell receptor beta chain is described in this entry. Profiled with immunoSEQ multiplex PCR; TCRdb holds only in-frame clones, not every one. The sample holds tens of thousands of clones, nearly 98% seen once. This entry is derived from a study of Tregs in tolerant kidney transplant recipients. Looking at the study overall: Mixed chimerism was transient after nonmyeloablative marrow transplants from related graft donors.

V was clipped by 5 bases and J by 0 bases, with 10 bases between them. This CDR3 has 14 residues. Germline CDR1 MNHEY, CDR2 SMNVEV (reference sequence). The material was CD4+ T cells from blood, obtained before the transplant. V and J are TRBV27 and TRBJ2-5; D perhaps matches TRBD2 (6 bases). This TCR came from a human donor who received a combined kidney and bone marrow transplant. CDR3 nucleotides: TGTGCCAGCAGTCCTAGCGTCTACCAAGAGACCCAGTACTTC. It specifies CASSPSVYQETQYF.